This T cell receptor beta chain is from a study of graft-versus-host responses after intestinal transplantation. Points from the study as a whole: GvH clones surfaced in recipient marrow, some emerging earlier in ileum or blood. Early post-transplant HvG declines were associated with peak circulating GvH clone levels. The presence of high graft-versus-host to host-versus-graft clonal ratios in allografts characterized patients with graft-donor T cell macrochimerism.

With respect to this clone: The antigen is undetermined.

Data came from immunoSEQ multiplex PCR; TCRdb stores just in-frame clones and leaves some out. The repertoire consists of 95,000 to 150,000 clones, with approximately 95% occurring once and the leading ten covering around 0.12%. Germline lookup yields CDR1 KGHSH and CDR2 LQKENI. This CDR3 spans 13 amino acids. V lost 8 bases and J 7 bases, leaving 18 bases between the germline ends. The rearrangement joins TRBV18 to TRBJ2-7; the D gene is possibly TRBD2 (5 bases). The sequencing used unstimulated CD4+ T cells sorted from spleen or lymph node cells, collected before intestinal transplant. The sequence came from a human donor who received an intestinal transplant. CDR3 coding DNA: TGTGCCAGCAATCGGGATCCCCTAGGAGAGCAGTACTTC. Protein: CASNRDPLGEQYF.